The 13 T cell receptor beta chains reported below all come from one sample, sequenced in a study of cytomegalovirus exposure and HLA in healthy donors. It was with 60 Vbeta and 13 Jbeta primers that the PCR ran. The assay was immunoSEQ multiplex PCR, and TCRdb's table has in-frame clones only and misses some. The sample has 150,000 to 200,000 clones; 70% to 90% are singletons. Sample: PBMCs. These receptors all stem from a young man in good health and CMV-seropositive.

The genes are TRBV5-8 and TRBJ2-3, with 7 bases matching TRBD1. Germline-derived CDR1 and CDR2 are SGHTS and YDEGEE. Trimming cost V 4 bases and J 2 bases; bases outside gene matches: 4. The CDR3 has 14 residues. CDR3 in amino acids: CASSGGQVTDTQYF. The CDR3 nucleotides are TGTGCCAGCAGCGGAGGACAGGTCACAGATACGCAGTATTTT.

V usage is TRBV7-6 and J usage is TRBJ2-3, with 9 bases aligning to TRBD2. CDR1 is SGHVS, CDR2 FNYEAQ, per germline. V trimming: 0 bases; J trimming: 2 bases; junction bases outside the gene matches: 9. The CDR3 is 18 residues long. Written as DNA, the CDR3 is TGTGCCAGCAGCTTAGCCCCAGCGGGGGGCGGGGTCACAGATACGCAGTATTTT. Amino acids: CASSLAPAGGGVTDTQYF.

V usage is TRBV21-1 and J usage is TRBJ2-5; the table's D call of TRBD1 was not tested on the DNA. TRBV21-1 is flagged as a pseudogene. This CDR3 spans 15 amino acids. The DNA for the CDR3 is TGTGCCAGCAGCGACAGCACAGGGGAGCTAGAGACCCAGTACTTC. This encodes CASSDSTGELETQYF.

The rearrangement joins TRBV25-1 to TRBJ2-5; TRBD1 agrees at 9 bases. The CDR3 covers 14 residues. Germline CDR1 and CDR2: MGHDK and SYGVNS. The V segment lost 6 bases and the J segment 11 bases; nucleotides outside the gene matches: 13. CDR3 coding DNA: TGTGCCAGCAGGGGGCCGGGACAGGGAGTAGAGCAGTACTTC. It yields the protein CASRGPGQGVEQYF.

This chain joins TRBV30 and TRBJ2-7, with a weak D call TRBD2 (5 bases). This CDR3 spans 13 amino acids. Trimming cost V 0 bases and J 3 bases, with 9 bases left between them. From germline, CDR1 is GTSNPN and CDR2 SVGIG (reference sequence). As DNA, the CDR3 is TGTGCCTGGAGTGTCTGGACTTTCTACGAGCAGTACTTC. This sequence encodes CAWSVWTFYEQYF.

The genes are TRBV14 and TRBJ2-3; TRBD1 matches at 7 bases. Germline CDR1 and CDR2: SGHDN and FVKESK. V was pared by 3 bases and J by 5 bases, with 14 bases of the junction left unmatched. The CDR3 runs 17 residues. The CDR3 DNA reads TGTGCCAGCAGCCACCTACCCCGACAGGGCTTGCGAGATACGCAGTATTTT. It encodes CASSHLPRQGLRDTQYF.

The chain couples TRBV5-1 to TRBJ2-1, with D possibly matching TRBD1 (6 bases). Germline values: CDR1 SGHRS, CDR2 YFSETQ. V lost 4 bases and J 7 bases, leaving 18 bases between the germline ends. CDR3 length: 15 residues. CDR3 sequence reads: CASSGEGWGQNEQFF. The DNA for the CDR3 is TGCGCCAGCAGCGGCGAGGGGTGGGGACAAAATGAGCAGTTCTTC.

This clone was seen a handful of times. J is TRBJ2-7 and V is TRBV21-1; the table's D call of TRBD2 was not tested on the DNA. TRBV21-1 is classified as a pseudogene. CDR3 length: 15 residues. The DNA for the CDR3 is TGTGCCAGCAGCAAATCGAAGGGGGGGACCTACGAGCAGTACTTC. Translating gives CASSKSKGGTYEQYF.

The DNA for the CDR3 is TGTGCCAGCAGCCAAGGGACTAGCGGGGGGGTAGCCAAAAACATTCAGTACTTC. Translating it yields CASSQGTSGGVAKNIQYF. The V gene is TRBV4-2, the J gene TRBJ2-4; the match to TRBD2 covers 15 bases. Germline CDR1 is LGHNA and CDR2 is YNFKEQ. This CDR3 region has 18 residues. J lost 0 bases, V lost 1 base, and 1 base had no gene match.

This clone was recorded only once. The V call is TRBV19, the J call TRBJ2-5, with a tentative D call TRBD2 (6 bases). The CDR3 totals 13 residues. The germline V and J ends were trimmed by 6 bases and 5 bases, with 13 bases remaining between them. Per the germline V gene, CDR1 is LNHDA and CDR2 is SQIVND (reference sequence). The chain's CDR3 is CASSFLAAETQYF. For the CDR3, the DNA is TGTGCCAGTAGCTTTTTAGCGGCCGAGACCCAGTACTTC. The complete variable domain, with remaining parts taken from reference TRBV19 and TRBJ2-5, reads DGGITQSPKYLFRKEGQNVTLSCEQNLNHDAMYWYRQDPGQGLRLIYYSQIVNDFQKGDIAEGYSVSREKKESFPLTVTSAQKNPTAFYLCASSFLAAETQYFGPGTRLLVL.

The chain combines TRBV2 with TRBJ2-6; 9 bases agree with TRBD1. Germline CDR1 SNHLY, CDR2 FYNNEI. CDR3 length: 17 residues. J gave up 0 bases and V 6 bases, and 6 bases lay outside the gene matches. As DNA, the CDR3 is TGTGCCAGCAGATCGGGACAGGGTAGCTCTGGGGCCAACGTCCTGACTTTC. Protein product: CASRSGQGSSGANVLTF.

This chain links TRBV7-2 with TRBJ2-5, with D maybe TRBD2 (5 bases). CDR3 size: 14 residues. V dropped 3 bases and J dropped 7 bases, with 15 bases sitting between them. CDR1 and CDR2 (germline): SGHTA, FQGNSA. The CDR3 protein is CASSFEGRAGTQYF. The CDR3 DNA follows: TGTGCCAGCAGCTTCGAGGGTCGGGCCGGGACCCAGTACTTC.

This clone was seen only once. The rearrangement links TRBV7-3 to TRBJ2-5, with 9 bases fitting TRBD2. Germline assignment: CDR1 SGHTA and CDR2 FQGTGA. The CDR3 sequence is 15 residues long. The trim removed 2 bases at V and 4 bases at J, leaving 5 bases unmatched. The CDR3 sequence is CASSLASGVGETQYF. Written as DNA, the CDR3 is TGTGCCAGCAGCTTAGCTAGCGGGGTGGGAGAGACCCAGTACTTC.